Listed below are T cell receptor beta chains from one sample, sequenced in a study of cytomegalovirus exposure and HLA in healthy donors. Assay used: immunoSEQ multiplex PCR; TCRdb lists only in-frame clones, some missing. The sample carries fewer than 85,000 clones, around 66% recorded once. Sequencing was done on a sample of PBMCs. The source is a man in his fifties or sixties in good health and CMV-seropositive. CDR3s include the opening cysteine and the closing phenylalanine or tryptophan. Each record gives: clone size, J gene, V gene, D gene, CDR3 length, CDR3 protein, CDR3 DNA. The D gene is left open where the match is weak. A clone size is listed for some rows: how often the clone was seen (once, few, many), or a class if it is expanded.

NA	TRBJ2-1	TRBV16	NA	15	CASSQGTVSYNEQFF	TGTGCCAGCAGCCAAGGTACGGTCTCCTACAATGAGCAGTTCTTC
NA	TRBJ2-7	TRBV9	TRBD2	15	CASSKTSGTPGEQYF	TGTGCCAGCAGCAAGACTAGCGGGACCCCAGGGGAGCAGTACTTC
NA	TRBJ2-7	TRBV6-5	TRBD1	15	CASSYSSRGHREQYF	TGTGCCAGCAGTTACTCGAGCAGGGGGCATCGAGAGCAGTACTTC
NA	TRBJ1-1	TRBV13	TRBD1	14	CASSLTGANTEAFF	TGTGCCAGCAGCTTAACAGGGGCGAACACTGAAGCTTTCTTT
NA	TRBJ2-7	TRBV7-2	NA	14	CASSPTRTAYEQYF	TGTGCCAGCAGCCCTACCCGGACAGCCTACGAGCAGTACTTC
few	TRBJ1-5	TRBV6-4	NA	13	CASSPESNQPQHF	TGTGCCAGCAGTCCGGAGAGCAATCAGCCCCAGCATTTT
once	TRBJ2-7	TRBV6-1	TRBD1	16	CASSKGQGLPSYEQYF	TGTGCCAGCAGTAAAGGACAGGGGTTGCCCTCCTACGAGCAGTACTTC
few	TRBJ1-5	TRBV6-1	NA	13	CASSEVGAQPQHF	TGTGCCAGCAGTGAAGTGGGGGCCCAGCCCCAGCATTTT
NA	TRBJ2-2	TRBV7-2	NA	15	CASSLAITGTGELFF	TGTGCCAGCAGCTTAGCGATTACAGGCACCGGGGAGCTGTTTTTT
NA	TRBJ2-1	TRBV7-3	NA	15	CASSQGSSGYNEQFF	TGTGCCAGCAGCCAAGGGAGTAGCGGCTACAATGAGCAGTTCTTC
NA	TRBJ2-7	TRBV4-2	TRBD2	17	CASSQGTSGGAIREQYF	TGTGCCAGCAGCCAAGGGACTAGCGGGGGAGCGATACGGGAGCAGTACTTC
NA	TRBJ2-3	TRBV5-4	NA	15	CASSPPPTNTDTQYF	TGTGCCAGCAGCCCTCCCCCGACAAACACAGATACGCAGTATTTT
NA	TRBJ2-2	TRBV6-1	TRBD2	17	CASSGRRAGVDTGELFF	TGTGCCAGCAGTGGGAGGAGAGCGGGAGTAGACACCGGGGAGCTGTTTTTT
few	TRBJ2-1	TRBV6-1	TRBD2	15	CASSSSGTLYNEQFF	TGTGCCAGCAGTTCGAGCGGGACCCTCTACAATGAGCAGTTCTTC
NA	TRBJ2-3	TRBV6-1	TRBD2	13	CASGSGGTDTQYF	TGTGCCAGCGGGAGCGGGGGTACAGATACGCAGTATTTT
few	TRBJ2-7	TRBV6-5	NA	15	CASTSGHRRLYEQYF	TGTGCCAGCACCTCGGGACACCGCAGGCTCTACGAGCAGTACTTC
NA	TRBJ2-2	TRBV2	TRBD1	14	CASRGTVNTGELFF	TGTGCCAGCAGGGGGACAGTGAACACCGGGGAGCTGTTTTTT
NA	TRBJ2-2	TRBV6-6	TRBD2	16	CASSYAGTSYTGELFF	TGTGCCAGCAGTTACGCAGGGACTAGTTACACCGGGGAGCTGTTTTTT
NA	TRBJ1-1	TRBV23-1	TRBD1	15	CASSQSGQQNTKAFF	TGCGCCAGCAGTCAATCGGGACAGCAGAACACTAAAGCTTTCTTT
NA	TRBJ2-7	TRBV19	TRBD2	15	CASRRLAESSYEQYF	TGTGCCAGTAGGCGACTAGCGGAGAGCTCCTACGAGCAGTACTTC
NA	TRBJ2-3	TRBV19	NA	13	CASSTGFSDTQYF	TGTGCCAGTAGCACAGGGTTTTCAGATACGCAGTATTTT
NA	TRBJ1-2	TRBV5-4	NA	13	CASSLQGGYGYTF	TGTGCCAGCAGCTTGCAGGGTGGGTATGGCTACACCTTC
NA	TRBJ1-5	TRBV7-9	TRBD1	16	CASSWNTGVGNQPQHF	TGTGCCAGCAGCTGGAATACAGGGGTGGGCAATCAGCCCCAGCATTTT
NA	TRBJ2-7	TRBV19	TRBD2	15	CASSRSQREGYEQYF	TGTGCCAGTAGTAGATCCCAGCGGGAGGGATACGAGCAGTACTTC
NA	TRBJ1-2	TRBV5-1	NA	14	CASSLGTTNYGYTF	TGCGCCAGCAGCTTGGGGACAACAAACTATGGCTACACCTTC
NA	TRBJ2-5	TRBV29-1	NA	13	CSVEADRKETQYF	TGCAGCGTTGAAGCAGACAGAAAAGAGACCCAGTACTTC
NA	TRBJ2-5	TRBV4-1	TRBD2	18	CASSQYVAGASFQETQYF	TGCGCCAGCAGCCAATACGTAGCGGGAGCTAGTTTCCAAGAGACCCAGTACTTC
NA	TRBJ1-6	TRBV7-2	NA	15	CASSFIQASNSPLHF	TGTGCCAGCAGCTTTATCCAGGCCTCGAATTCACCCCTCCACTTT
NA	TRBJ2-7	TRBV7-3	NA	14	CASSPGDRPYEQYF	TGTGCCAGCAGCCCGGGGGACAGACCCTACGAGCAGTACTTC
NA	TRBJ2-3	TRBV29-1	TRBD2	13	CSVELAGRDTQYF	TGCAGCGTTGAGCTAGCGGGTCGAGATACGCAGTATTTT
NA	TRBJ2-1	TRBV9	TRBD2	14	CASSVSGGHNEQFF	TGTGCCAGCAGCGTCAGCGGGGGGCATAATGAGCAGTTCTTC
NA	TRBJ2-7	TRBV7-9	TRBD1	13	CSSALTGTYEQYF	TGTTCCAGCGCATTGACAGGGACCTACGAGCAGTACTTC